A selection of T cell receptor beta chains follows, all from one sample in a study of cytomegalovirus exposure and HLA in healthy donors. This table comes from immunoSEQ multiplex PCR, and its TCRdb copy is limited to in-frame clones, with some not included. The table has about 120,000 clones, 80% seen once; the top ten hold around 1.3%. Sequencing was performed on PBMCs. These receptors were obtained from a female donor in good health and CMV-seronegative. CDR3s include the opening cysteine and the closing phenylalanine or tryptophan.

V gene,J gene,CDR3 protein
TRBV19,TRBJ2-1,CATTTGNEQFF
TRBV6-1,TRBJ2-7,CASRDRGNEQYF
TRBV10-3,TRBJ1-1,CAISGPGGQGAEAFF
TRBV13,TRBJ2-3,CASSPRTSGGQDTQYF
TRBV6-4,TRBJ1-5,CASSRDIGGQPQHF
TRBV7-2,TRBJ2-7,CASSLGLAGGPYEQYF
TRBV21-1,TRBJ2-1,CASSTSGGEQFF
TRBV2,TRBJ2-1,CACWGALAGGRNEQFF
TRBV2,TRBJ2-7,CASSDRGILPYEQYF
TRBV27,TRBJ1-5,CASNLGGTIYLPDQPQHF
TRBV11-2,TRBJ1-1,CASSLQGAVNTEAFF
TRBV2,-,CASKGPGTGTYEQYF
TRBV28,TRBJ2-7,CASSLYPGGRYEQYF
TRBV7-3,TRBJ1-3,CASSLATGNTIYF
TRBV10-1,TRBJ1-1,CASSVDSLGTEAFF
TRBV28,TRBJ2-2,CASSLSGTTGELFF
TRBV18,TRBJ1-3,CASSIWTGTISGNTIYF
TRBV30,TRBJ2-7,CAWSENSLGTSGRFYEQYF
TRBV5-5,TRBJ2-1,CASSFRDRAYNEQFF
TRBV7-9,TRBJ1-1,CASSFSASEAFF